Below, 16 T cell receptor beta chains from the same sample are listed, as sequenced in a study of cytomegalovirus exposure and HLA in healthy donors. The PCR contained 60 Vbeta and 13 Jbeta primers. Sequenced by immunoSEQ multiplex PCR; TCRdb stores in-frame clones only, minus some. This sample has 150,000 or so clones, with 60% to 85% found just once. The sequenced sample was PBMCs. Receptor source: a woman aged 40-49 years in good health and CMV-seropositive.

This clone was seen only once. J is TRBJ2-5 and V is TRBV30, with TRBD2 matching over 8 bases. CDR1 and CDR2 (germline): GTSNPN, SVGIG (reference sequence). The CDR3 is made up of 14 amino acids. The ends lost 4 bases at V and 0 bases at J; junction bases unmatched: 4. The CDR3 nucleotides are TGTGCCTGGAAAACTAGCGGCAACCAAGAGACCCAGTACTTC. Translation: CAWKTSGNQETQYF. Full variable domain (outside the CDR3, taken from reference TRBV30 and TRBJ2-5): SQTIHQWPATLVQPVGSPLSLECTVEGTSNPNLYWYRQAAGRGLQLLFYSVGIGQISSEVPQNLSASRPQDRQFILSSKKLLLSDSGFYLCAWKTSGNQETQYFGPGTRLLVL.

V and J are TRBV14 and TRBJ1-6; no firm D call. Germline V lookup: CDR1 SGHDN, CDR2 FVKESK. V lost 4 bases and J 1 base, leaving 11 bases between the germline ends. This CDR3 has 16 residues. The CDR3 bases are TGTGCCAGCAGCCCGAGGTCGCCATCCTATAATTCACCCCTCCACTTT. Translated, it gives CASSPRSPSYNSPLHF.

The CDR3 sequence: CASSLIGDNEQFF. CDR3 sequence (DNA): TGTGCCAGCAGCTTAATCGGTGACAATGAGCAGTTCTTC. The genes are TRBV7-3 and TRBJ2-1; D is unresolved. In germline, CDR1 is SGHTA, CDR2 FQGTGA. V was clipped by 1 base and J by 5 bases, with 6 bases between them. The CDR3 extends over 13 amino acids.

In nucleotides, the CDR3 is TGTGCCAGCAGCCCCTCAGCGCCTGAGCAGTTCTTC. Amino acids: CASSPSAPEQFF. The rearrangement uses TRBV7-2 and TRBJ2-1; no clear D. Germline-derived CDR1 and CDR2 are SGHTA and FQGNSA. The V gene lost 5 bases and the J gene lost 9 bases, with 11 bases spanning the gap. The CDR3 consists of 12 residues.

The chain employs TRBV15 and TRBJ1-1, with TRBD1 as a possible D gene (5 bases). Germline CDR1 LNHNV, CDR2 YYDKDF (reference sequence). V was shortened by 0 bases and J by 0 bases, with 11 bases between the two germline ends. The CDR3 runs to 16 residues. The CDR3 coding sequence is TGTGCCACCAGCAGAGATTTACCGGGGGTGAACACTGAAGCTTTCTTT. Translating gives CATSRDLPGVNTEAFF.

The chain couples TRBV18 to TRBJ1-6, with D possibly being TRBD1 (6 bases). Germline V gives CDR1 KGHSH, CDR2 LQKENI. CDR3 length: 14 residues. Trimming took 3 bases from V and 8 from J, leaving 11 bases between them. CDR3 in DNA: TGTGCCAGCTCACCGACAGGAAAAGATTCACCCCTCCACTTT. It codes for CASSPTGKDSPLHF.

This clone was picked up one time. One end of the junction varies from germline; a read error may be responsible. This chain links TRBV7-9 with TRBJ2-6; TRBD1 agrees at 10 bases. Germline assignment: CDR1 SEHNR and CDR2 FQNEAQ (reference sequence). The CDR3 spans 17 residues. The CDR3 protein is CSSSLGDRGTGANVLTF. In DNA, the CDR3 is TGTTCCAGCAGCTTAGGGGACAGGGGAACTGGGGCCAACGTCCTGACTTTC.

In this sample, this clone turned up a few times. The genes are TRBV7-6 and TRBJ1-5; D remains unclear. Per germline, CDR1 SGHVS and CDR2 FNYEAQ. Trimming stripped 1 base from V and 4 bases from J, with 11 bases between. The CDR3 runs to 15 residues. The CDR3 is CASSLDGTRNQPQHF. As DNA, the CDR3 is TGTGCCAGCAGCTTAGATGGCACGAGGAATCAGCCCCAGCATTTT.

The CDR3 region is CASSAQGSDPQAFF. The CDR3 DNA sequence: TGTGCCAGCAGCGCACAGGGGTCCGACCCCCAAGCTTTCTTT. This sequence joins TRBV9 and TRBJ1-1, with 7 bases matching TRBD1. Trimming at V came to 3 bases and at J to 9 bases, leaving 11 bases not matched to a gene. CDR1 SGDLS and CDR2 YYNGEE come from the germline V gene. The CDR3 extends over 14 amino acids. Together with reference TRBV9 and TRBJ1-1, the CDR3 gives the full variable domain: DSGVTQTPKHLITATGQRVTLRCSPRSGDLSVYWYQQSLDQGLQFLIQYYNGEERAKGNILERFSAQQFPDLHSELNLSSLELGDSALYFCASSAQGSDPQAFFGQGTRLTVV.

The rearrangement links TRBV5-6 to TRBJ2-1, with 7 bases matching TRBD2. CDR3 size: 16 residues. Germline values: CDR1 SGHDT, CDR2 YYEEEE. The junction had 11 bases not matched to a gene; V was cut back by 4 bases and J by 4 bases. CDR3 in amino acids: CASSPPGSGFYNEQFF. The DNA for the CDR3 is TGTGCCAGCAGCCCCCCGGGTAGCGGGTTTTACAATGAGCAGTTCTTC.

The chain employs TRBV30 and TRBJ1-6, with 8 bases aligning to TRBD1. CDR1 is GTSNPN and CDR2 is SVGIG in the germline V gene (reference sequence). J lost 7 bases, V lost 3 bases, and 5 bases had no gene match. The length of the CDR3 is 14 residues. CDR3 protein: CAWSPGQGNSPLHF. CDR3 DNA sequence: TGTGCCTGGAGCCCCGGACAGGGAAATTCACCCCTCCACTTT.

On this clone: This sample also contains other DNA sequences that code for the same CDR3. The rearrangement links TRBV7-8 to TRBJ1-2; D is perhaps TRBD1 (5 bases). CDR3 length equals 12 residues. From germline, CDR1 is SGHVS and CDR2 FQNEAQ. The ends were cut back, 1 base at V and 6 bases at J, with 6 bases in the middle. For the CDR3, the DNA is TGTGCCAGCAGCTTAGTAGGGGATGGCTACACCTTC. As protein: CASSLVGDGYTF.

This sequence joins TRBV7-2 and TRBJ2-1, with TRBD1 matching 7 bases. The CDR3 is 16 residues long. Germline V gene data show CDR1 as SGHTA and CDR2 as FQGNSA. With V trimmed by 6 bases and J by 7 bases, 15 bases remained unmatched. CDR3 amino acids: CASSFELLQGRNEQFF. As DNA, the CDR3 is TGTGCCAGCAGTTTCGAGTTGTTACAGGGGCGGAATGAGCAGTTCTTC.

This sequence joins TRBV9 and TRBJ2-3, with 7 bases lining up with TRBD2. This CDR3 is 17 amino acids long. Germline assignment: CDR1 SGDLS and CDR2 YYNGEE. Unmatched junction bases numbered 7, after V lost 0 bases and J lost 0 bases. CDR3 in DNA: TGTGCCAGCAGCGTAGCTGCTAGCGGAACTAGCACAGATACGCAGTATTTT. Translation gives CASSVAASGTSTDTQYF.

The chain uses TRBV28 and TRBJ1-2; 7 nucleotides line up with TRBD1. Unmatched junction bases numbered 5, after V lost 6 bases and J lost 1 base. The CDR3 sequence is 14 residues long. The V gene's germline CDR1 is MDHEN and CDR2 SYDVKM. The CDR3 DNA reads as TGTGCCAGCAGGATTACAGGGGTTAACTATGGCTACACCTTC. It specifies CASRITGVNYGYTF.

The V call is TRBV4-1, the J call TRBJ2-1, with a possible D match to TRBD2 (5 bases). CDR3 length: 15 amino acids. V lost 1 base to trimming and J lost 7 bases, with 14 bases between them. The V gene's germline CDR1 is MGHRA and CDR2 YSYEKL. The CDR3 loop reads CASSQVGGFVNEQFF. The DNA of the CDR3 is TGCGCCAGCAGCCAAGTCGGAGGCTTCGTTAATGAGCAGTTCTTC.